By share, the clone carrying this T cell receptor (beta chain) ranks as medium-sized. Its antigen is not identified. Bulk tumor genomic DNA was the template, and each sample received around 0.55 ug. Multiple biopsies spaced far apart were taken from each primary tumor during surgery. These patients got curative surgery after being newly diagnosed with untreated non-small cell lung cancer. Individuals who provided samples were patients with newly diagnosed non-small cell lung cancer who were having surgery with curative intent. The data were obtained in a study of immune heterogeneity within non-small cell lung tumors. Across the study: There was 1 tumor not otherwise specified, along with 10 non-squamous carcinomas and several squamous cell carcinomas.

Trimming removed 6 bases at V and 3 bases at J, with 8 bases between. Germline values: CDR1 MNHNS, CDR2 SASEGT. CDR3 length equals 12 residues. In a multiplex PCR, 32 V and 13 J primers amplified TCR beta CDR3. From the multiplex PCR reads, TCRdb called clonotypes with MiXCR, one entry per CDR3 protein. The sample comprises about 6,000 distinct CDR3 sequences, more than 20% of which are singletons, and 15% to 20% rests with the top ten. Study-wide points: Identical dominant CDR3 beta clonotypes showed recurrence across tumor sites within a patient, and site-unique high-frequency clones were also present.

This receptor was obtained from a man aged 55 to 69 with non-small cell lung cancer. The gene calls are TRBV6-1 and TRBJ1-1; a possible D gene is TRBD1 (6 bases). Material: lung tumor tissue. The CDR3 reads CASRGGDTEAFF. The CDR3 DNA reads TGTGCCAGCAGAGGGGGGGACACTGAAGCTTTCTTT.